Described below is a single T cell receptor beta chain sequence and its context. Its specificity is unknown. The data stem from a study of shared clonotypes between healthy human individuals. Study context: Per-donor plates numbered three CD4 naive, three CD4 memory, two CD8 naive and one CD8 memory. Study outcomes and limitations: Shared across several donors were around 5% of the naive CD4 clonotypes.

This CDR3 contains 15 residues. Looked up from germline, CDR1 is SGHNT and CDR2 is YYREEE (reference sequence). Trimming removed 1 base from V and 2 bases from J; junction bases left unmatched: 2. The material for each subset, its genomic DNA, was split evenly across several immunoSEQ plates. Profiling relied on immunoSEQ multiplex PCR, and the TCRdb table lists in-frame clones only, not all of them. This sample has about 2.4 million clones, with over 85% found just once. The material sequenced was naive CD4+ T cells from PBMCs. Subset described: CD45RA+ positively selected. The rearrangement uses TRBV5-4 and TRBJ2-1; TRBD2 aligns across 8 bases. The receptor's source is a man younger than 35 in good health. Some clones in this sample may be carry-over from other donors' samples. The CDR3 DNA is TGTGCCAGCAGCTTGCAAGCGGGAGCCTACAATGAGCAGTTCTTC. Protein: CASSLQAGAYNEQFF. Variable domain in full (rest from reference TRBV5-4 and TRBJ2-1): ETGVTQSPTHLIKTRGQQVTLRCSSQSGHNTVSWYQQALGQGPQFIFQYYREEENGRGNFPPRFSGLQFPNYSSELNVNALELDDSALYLCASSLQAGAYNEQFFGPGTRLTVL.